This is a list of T cell receptor beta chains from one sample in a study of blood T cell repertoires in COVID-19. Libraries were prepared by immunoSEQ multiplex PCR; TCRdb keeps only in-frame clonotypes and omits some of them. The profile shows roughly 250,000 clones, roughly 89% of them singletons. Sequencing used PBMCs or T cells enriched from blood (not recorded which). All receptors derive from a woman aged 25 to 39 with acute COVID-19. Each CDR3 is given with its conserved first and last residue. The D gene is left open where the match is weak. Part of the rows lack a size; the others show once, few, many or a class for expanded clones.

v_call,clone_size,j_call,d_call,cdr3_aa,cdr3_nt
TRBV5-1,-,TRBJ1-2,TRBD1,CASSPGTGPGYGYTF,TGCGCCAGCAGCCCTGGGACAGGGCCGGGCTATGGCTACACCTTC
TRBV11-2,-,TRBJ1-2,TRBD1,CASSLDPLDRGHGYTF,TGTGCCAGCAGCTTAGATCCCCTGGACAGGGGGCATGGCTACACCTTC
TRBV5-6,-,TRBJ1-1,-,CASSFVTVATEAFF,TGTGCCAGCAGCTTTGTCACAGTGGCCACTGAAGCTTTCTTT
TRBV2,-,TRBJ1-1,-,CASSEAPGTNTEAFF,TGTGCCAGCAGTGAAGCCCCGGGGACTAACACTGAAGCTTTCTTT
TRBV10-3,-,TRBJ2-3,TRBD2,CAISNEPGLAGGRPSTDTQYF,TGTGCCATCAGTAACGAACCGGGACTAGCGGGGGGCCGTCCAAGCACAGATACGCAGTATTTT
TRBV3-1/TRBV3-2,-,TRBJ2-3,-,CASSPRSGGTDTQYF,TGTGCCAGCAGCCCCCGGTCGGGGGGCACAGATACGCAGTATTTT
TRBV15,-,TRBJ2-7,TRBD1,CATSRAGTEFYEQYF,TGTGCCACCAGCAGAGCCGGGACAGAATTCTACGAGCAGTACTTC
TRBV27,few,TRBJ1-6,-,CASSFSGRSPLHF,TGTGCCAGCAGTTTTTCGGGGAGATCACCCCTCCACTTT
TRBV5-5,-,TRBJ1-2,-,CASSLQVALLANYGYTF,TGTGCCAGCAGCTTGCAAGTTGCACTGCTAGCTAACTATGGCTACACCTTC
TRBV2,-,TRBJ2-3,TRBD1,CASSDIQGTDTQYF,TGTGCCAGCAGTGACATACAGGGGACAGATACGCAGTATTTT
TRBV25-1,-,TRBJ1-1,-,CASSARINTEAFF,TGTGCCAGCAGTGCCAGGATAAACACTGAAGCTTTCTTT
TRBV7-9,-,TRBJ1-1,-,CASRNKIQGEAFF,TGTGCCAGCAGGAATAAAATTCAGGGAGAAGCTTTCTTT
TRBV7-9,-,TRBJ1-6,-,CASSPLGSQRGSPLHF,TGTGCCAGCAGCCCCCTCGGCAGTCAGCGAGGTTCACCCCTCCACTTT
TRBV7-9,-,TRBJ1-2,TRBD1,CASSSRGQVAYYGYTF,TGTGCCAGCAGCTCCCGAGGACAGGTCGCCTACTATGGCTACACCTTC
TRBV29-1,-,TRBJ2-1,-,CSVVATAYNEQFF,TGCAGCGTGGTGGCGACAGCCTACAATGAGCAGTTCTTC
TRBV19,-,TRBJ2-1,TRBD1,CASSDRAYNEQFF,TGTGCCAGTAGTGACAGGGCCTACAATGAGCAGTTCTTC
TRBV3-1/TRBV3-2,few,TRBJ2-5,TRBD2,CASSQPTSGGKTQYF,TGTGCCAGCAGCCAACCGACTAGCGGGGGAAAGACCCAGTACTTC
TRBV11-2,-,TRBJ2-2,-,CASTDVGGASNTGELFF,TGTGCCAGCACCGACGTGGGCGGGGCCTCGAACACCGGGGAGCTGTTTTTT
TRBV18,once,TRBJ2-7,TRBD1,CASSRQGVSSYEQYF,TGTGCCAGCTCGCGACAGGGAGTCTCTTCCTACGAGCAGTACTTC
TRBV5-6,-,TRBJ2-1,TRBD2,CASSSHPARGGRENEQFF,TGTGCCAGCAGCTCCCATCCGGCGCGCGGGGGGCGGGAGAATGAGCAGTTCTTC
TRBV29-1,once,TRBJ2-7,-,CSIPVGGTYEQYF,TGCAGCATCCCGGTCGGGGGAACCTACGAGCAGTACTTC
TRBV27,-,TRBJ2-7,TRBD2,CASSTLRKRGNYEQYF,TGTGCCAGCAGTACCCTTAGGAAGCGGGGTAACTACGAGCAGTACTTC
TRBV25-1,-,TRBJ1-1,-,CASSIQGEAFF,TGTGCCAGCAGCATTCAGGGTGAAGCTTTCTTT
TRBV14,few,TRBJ2-7,TRBD1,CASSPPYGTGAYEQYF,TGTGCCAGCAGCCCTCCTTATGGGACAGGGGCCTACGAGCAGTACTTC
TRBV4-1,many,TRBJ1-1,TRBD1,CASSQTGTAMNTEAFF,TGCGCCAGCAGCCAAACCGGGACAGCCATGAACACTGAAGCTTTCTTT
TRBV6-5,once,TRBJ1-6,-,CARLGQTNSPLHF,TGTGCCAGACTAGGACAGACGAATTCACCCCTCCACTTT
TRBV2,-,TRBJ2-3,TRBD2,CASGRLAGSTDTQYF,TGTGCCAGCGGCCGTCTAGCGGGGTCGACAGATACGCAGTATTTT
TRBV7-9,-,TRBJ1-4,TRBD1,CASSSPTGPQGVYEKLFF,TGTGCCAGCAGCTCACCAACGGGTCCGCAGGGGGTTTATGAAAAACTGTTTTTT
TRBV5-4,-,TRBJ1-1,-,CASSLDQGAAFF,TGTGCCAGCAGCTTGGATCAGGGTGCAGCTTTCTTT
TRBV5-4,-,TRBJ2-1,-,CATRLTGSSYNEQFF,TGTGCCACCAGACTAACAGGGAGCTCCTACAATGAGCAGTTCTTC
TRBV5-1,-,TRBJ2-3,TRBD2,CASSLRSGGADTQYF,TGCGCCAGCAGCCTAAGGAGCGGGGGAGCAGATACGCAGTATTTT
TRBV11-2,-,TRBJ1-5,TRBD1,CASSLGDSPQHF,TGTGCCAGCAGCTTAGGGGACAGCCCCCAGCATTTT
TRBV6-6,-,TRBJ1-1,TRBD1,CASRPPGGSGEAFF,TGTGCCAGCAGACCACCAGGGGGCAGTGGTGAAGCTTTCTTT
TRBV5-4,-,TRBJ2-1,TRBD1,CASSPQGASSYNEQFF,TGTGCCAGCAGCCCCCAGGGGGCTAGCTCCTACAATGAGCAGTTCTTC
TRBV3-1/TRBV3-2,-,TRBJ2-1,-,CASSRSEGGPYNEQFF,TGTGCCAGCAGCCGGTCAGAGGGGGGGCCCTACAATGAGCAGTTCTTC
TRBV9,many,TRBJ1-4,TRBD1,CASSAEGTANEKLFF,TGTGCCAGCAGCGCGGAAGGGACAGCTAATGAAAAACTGTTTTTT
TRBV7-2,-,TRBJ2-7,-,CASSLAAVDSTYEQYF,TGTGCCAGCAGCTTAGCCGCAGTGGACAGTACCTACGAGCAGTACTTC
TRBV11-2,few,TRBJ1-1,-,CASSLEVWGRAEAFF,TGTGCCAGCAGCTTAGAGGTTTGGGGGAGGGCTGAAGCTTTCTTT
TRBV4-1,-,TRBJ2-3,-,CASSHGRARPGRKDTQYF,TGCGCCAGCAGCCATGGGCGGGCTCGTCCGGGCAGGAAAGATACGCAGTATTTT
TRBV10-2,-,TRBJ1-1,-,CASTGGTEAFF,TGCGCCAGTACCGGGGGGACTGAAGCTTTCTTT
TRBV3-1/TRBV3-2,-,TRBJ2-7,TRBD1,CASSPSPGQGSYEQYF,TGTGCCAGCAGCCCCTCCCCGGGACAGGGCTCCTACGAGCAGTACTTC
TRBV5-5,-,TRBJ1-4,-,CASSLDRHNEKLFF,TGTGCCAGCAGCTTGGACAGGCATAATGAAAAACTGTTTTTT
TRBV5-4,-,TRBJ2-7,-,CASSLGGSQGEEQYF,TGTGCCAGCAGCTTGGGAGGCTCCCAGGGTGAGGAGCAGTACTTC
TRBV6-5,-,TRBJ1-1,-,CASSLQGNTEAFF,TGTGCCAGCAGCTTACAGGGGAACACTGAAGCTTTCTTT
TRBV19,-,TRBJ2-1,-,CASSPQGTGEQFF,TGTGCCAGTAGTCCGCAGGGGACGGGTGAGCAGTTCTTC
TRBV27,-,TRBJ1-2,-,CASSRRGQTPYGYTF,TGTGCCAGCAGCCGCCGTGGACAGACCCCCTATGGCTACACCTTC
TRBV7-6,-,TRBJ2-7,-,CASSLVGDRSYEQYF,TGTGCCAGCAGCTTAGTGGGCGACAGATCCTACGAGCAGTACTTC
TRBV7-9,-,TRBJ2-2,TRBD2,CASRPRPRGGRDTGELFF,TGTGCCAGCAGACCCCGGCCACGGGGGGGGCGAGACACCGGGGAGCTGTTTTTT
TRBV12-5,-,TRBJ2-1,-,CASALGHGRGFGDEQFF,TGTGCTAGTGCCCTCGGGCACGGCAGGGGATTTGGGGATGAGCAGTTCTTC
TRBV2,-,TRBJ1-2,-,CASSLGVTINYGYTF,TGTGCCAGCAGTCTAGGGGTAACCATTAACTATGGCTACACCTTC
TRBV7-9,-,TRBJ1-2,-,CASSLGGYGYTF,TGTGCCAGCAGCTTAGGAGGCTATGGCTACACCTTC
TRBV6-1,-,TRBJ2-7,TRBD1,CASSEAGTAYEQYF,TGTGCCAGCAGTGAAGCTGGGACAGCCTACGAGCAGTACTTC
TRBV4-1,-,TRBJ1-4,-,CASSQDGDEKLFF,TGCGCCAGCAGCCAAGACGGTGATGAAAAACTGTTTTTT
TRBV19,many,TRBJ2-1,TRBD1,CASSIGGTGGRNEQFF,TGTGCCAGTAGTATAGGGGGGACAGGGGGCCGAAATGAGCAGTTCTTC
TRBV7-9,-,TRBJ1-4,-,CASSARLTTNEKLFF,TGTGCCAGCAGCGCCCGCCTAACAACTAATGAAAAACTGTTTTTT
TRBV7-9,-,TRBJ1-5,-,CASSLDGRGPQHF,TGTGCCAGCAGCTTAGACGGGAGGGGACCCCAGCATTTT
TRBV4-3,-,TRBJ1-2,TRBD1,CASSQVRDRASYGYTF,TGCGCCAGCAGCCAAGTCCGGGACAGGGCGTCTTATGGCTACACCTTC